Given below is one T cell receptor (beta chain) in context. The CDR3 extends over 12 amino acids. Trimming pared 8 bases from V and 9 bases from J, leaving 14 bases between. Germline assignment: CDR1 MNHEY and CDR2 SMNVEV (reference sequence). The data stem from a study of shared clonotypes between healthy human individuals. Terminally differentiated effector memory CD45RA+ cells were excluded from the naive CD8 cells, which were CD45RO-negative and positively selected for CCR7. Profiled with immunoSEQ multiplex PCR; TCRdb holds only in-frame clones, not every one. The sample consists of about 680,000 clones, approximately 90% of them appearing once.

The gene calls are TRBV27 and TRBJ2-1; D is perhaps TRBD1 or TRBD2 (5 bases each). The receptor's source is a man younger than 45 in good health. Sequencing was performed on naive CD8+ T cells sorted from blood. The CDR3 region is CASGPGAGEQFF. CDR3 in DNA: TGTGCCAGCGGCCCCGGGGCGGGTGAGCAGTTCTTC.